This T cell receptor (beta chain) was sequenced in a study of Ad26.COV2.S vaccination and SARS-CoV-2 variants. Study summary: Intramuscular Ad26.COV2.S at 5x10^10 or 1x10^11 viral particles.

Unmatched junction bases numbered 7, after V lost 0 bases and J lost 2 bases. Germline CDR1 SGHVS, CDR2 FQNEAQ. The CDR3 loop spans 17 amino acids. As for treatment: roughly 20 received Ad26.COV2.S at low or high dose, single or two shots; several received placebo; per-sample allocation not given. Material that was analyzed had been drawn on day 63 after the first vaccine or placebo injection. It was Wuhan-strain SARS-CoV-2 spike that the Ad26 vaccine vector expressed. Whole-study results and caveats: People given the vaccine had a wider spike-specific TCR breadth than placebo recipients did.

This clone was counted once. The antigen is not known. Profiled with immunoSEQ multiplex PCR; TCRdb holds only in-frame clones, not every one. The profile shows more than 300,000 clones, around 84% of them singletons. Sequenced material: peripheral blood, taken in a trial of Ad26.COV2.S vaccine versus placebo. This chain uses TRBV7-8 with TRBJ2-3; 8 bases are shared with TRBD1. The sequence came from a person between 18 and 65 years old who received the Ad26.COV2.S COVID-19 vaccine or a placebo. The CDR3 protein is CASSLAGTGPTTDTQYF. Here the CDR3 DNA reads TGTGCCAGCAGCTTAGCCGGGACAGGTCCCACCACAGATACGCAGTATTTT.